This T cell receptor beta chain came from a study of blood T cell repertoires in COVID-19. TCRdb's table, derived via immunoSEQ multiplex PCR, lists solely in-frame clones and lacks some. The repertoire includes roughly 62,000 clones, roughly 87% of them detected once, and over 9.5% sits in the top ten. This clone was seen more than once but under ten times. The sequence derives from a human donor with acute or convalescent COVID-19. The donor label of this sample is uncertain. The sequenced material came from peripheral blood.

CDR3 amino acids: CATRGAWGNTEAFF. CDR3 DNA sequence: TGTGCCACCAGGGGGGCATGGGGGAACACTGAAGCTTTCTTT. The gene calls are TRBV24-1 and TRBJ1-1, with D perhaps matching TRBD1 (6 bases). Germline V lookup: CDR1 KGHDR, CDR2 SFDVKD. Trimming shortened V by 7 bases and J by 1 base, and 12 bases separated the two germline ends. CDR3 size: 14 residues.